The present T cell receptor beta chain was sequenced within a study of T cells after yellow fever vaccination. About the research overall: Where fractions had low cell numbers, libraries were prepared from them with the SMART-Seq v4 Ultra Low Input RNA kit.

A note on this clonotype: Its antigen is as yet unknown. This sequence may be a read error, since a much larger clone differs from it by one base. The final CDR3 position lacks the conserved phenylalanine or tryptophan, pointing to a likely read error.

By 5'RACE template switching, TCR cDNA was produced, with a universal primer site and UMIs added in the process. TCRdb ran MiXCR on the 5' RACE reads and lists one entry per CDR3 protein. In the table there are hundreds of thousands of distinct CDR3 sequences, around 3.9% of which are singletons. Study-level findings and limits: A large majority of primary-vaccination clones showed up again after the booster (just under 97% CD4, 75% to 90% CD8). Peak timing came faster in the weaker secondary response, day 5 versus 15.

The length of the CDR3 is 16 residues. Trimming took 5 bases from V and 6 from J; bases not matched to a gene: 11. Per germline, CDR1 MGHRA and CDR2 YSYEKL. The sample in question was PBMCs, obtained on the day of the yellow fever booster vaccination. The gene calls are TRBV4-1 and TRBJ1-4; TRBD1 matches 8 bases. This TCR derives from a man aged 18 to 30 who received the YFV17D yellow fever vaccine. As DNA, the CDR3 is TGCGCCAGCAGCTACGACTCAGGGGGCGCTTATGAAAAACTGTTTTCT. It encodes CASSYDSGGAYEKLFS.